These T cell receptor beta chains were read from a single sample in a study of shared clonotypes between healthy human individuals. Method: immunoSEQ multiplex PCR; TCRdb's copy keeps in-frame clones and lacks some. This table holds some 1 million clones, about three quarters found once. Sequencing was performed on memory CD4+ T cells sorted from blood. Every receptor here comes from a man younger than 30 in good health. Both conserved end residues are part of each CDR3. Fields, in order: V gene, D gene, clone size, J gene, CDR3 DNA, CDR3 protein. The D gene is left open where the match is weak. The size entry is marked missing in some rows and otherwise reads once, few, many or a size class.

v_gene: TRBV27
d_gene: TRBD1
abundance: few
j_gene: TRBJ1-5
CDR3nt: TGTGCCAGCAGTTTATCGGGGCCACCCGGGACAGCTTATAGCAATCAGCCCCAGCATTTT
CDR3aa: CASSLSGPPGTAYSNQPQHF

v_gene: TRBV29-1
d_gene: TRBD1
abundance: .
j_gene: TRBJ1-2
CDR3nt: TGCAGCGTTGGACAGGGAGAGTATGGCTACACCTTC
CDR3aa: CSVGQGEYGYTF

v_gene: TRBV5-1
d_gene: TRBD1
abundance: few
j_gene: TRBJ1-6
CDR3nt: TGCGCCAGCAGCTTGGAAGGGACAGATTTTTCACCCCTCCACTTT
CDR3aa: CASSLEGTDFSPLHF

v_gene: TRBV4-1
d_gene: .
abundance: .
j_gene: TRBJ2-7
CDR3nt: TGCGCCAGCAGCCAAGGGTGGGCAGCCTACGAGCAGTACTTC
CDR3aa: CASSQGWAAYEQYF

v_gene: TRBV4-1
d_gene: .
abundance: .
j_gene: TRBJ1-5
CDR3nt: TGCGCCAGCAGCCCCAACCTTTATCAGCCCCAGCATTTT
CDR3aa: CASSPNLYQPQHF

v_gene: TRBV23-1
d_gene: .
abundance: few
j_gene: TRBJ2-7
CDR3nt: TGCGCCCTGCGCCTGGCGACCGAGCAGTACTTC
CDR3aa: CALRLATEQYF

v_gene: TRBV20-1
d_gene: .
abundance: .
j_gene: TRBJ1-2
CDR3nt: TGCAGTGCTGGGGTCAGACCCGGCTACACCTTC
CDR3aa: CSAGVRPGYTF

v_gene: TRBV28
d_gene: .
abundance: .
j_gene: TRBJ2-7
CDR3nt: TGTGCCAGCAGTTCACAGGACTACTCCTACGAGCAGTACTTC
CDR3aa: CASSSQDYSYEQYF

v_gene: TRBV7-2
d_gene: .
abundance: .
j_gene: TRBJ2-1
CDR3nt: TGTGCCAGCAGCTTAGTTCTCAGCAATGAGCAGTTCTTC
CDR3aa: CASSLVLSNEQFF

v_gene: TRBV18
d_gene: .
abundance: .
j_gene: TRBJ1-1
CDR3nt: TGTGCCAGCTCACCCTTTGTCGAGGCTGAAGCTTTCTTT
CDR3aa: CASSPFVEAEAFF

v_gene: TRBV6-1
d_gene: TRBD1
abundance: .
j_gene: TRBJ2-7
CDR3nt: TGTGCCAGCACCTTCGGGACAGGGTTTTTTTACGAGCAGTACTTC
CDR3aa: CASTFGTGFFYEQYF

v_gene: TRBV7-9
d_gene: TRBD1
abundance: few
j_gene: TRBJ1-2
CDR3nt: TGTGCCAGCAGCTTCGCAGGGGGCTATGGCTACACCTTC
CDR3aa: CASSFAGGYGYTF

v_gene: TRBV6-6
d_gene: .
abundance: .
j_gene: TRBJ2-1
CDR3nt: TGTGCCAGCAGTTCCCGGAGCAATGAGCAGTTCTTC
CDR3aa: CASSSRSNEQFF

v_gene: TRBV5-1
d_gene: TRBD1
abundance: .
j_gene: TRBJ2-3
CDR3nt: TGCGCCAGCAGCAAAGGACAGGCTTCTAGCACAGATACGCAGTATTTT
CDR3aa: CASSKGQASSTDTQYF

v_gene: TRBV30
d_gene: .
abundance: .
j_gene: TRBJ1-2
CDR3nt: TGTGCCTGGAGTCTACTCTGGGAGGACTATGGCTACACCTTC
CDR3aa: CAWSLLWEDYGYTF

v_gene: TRBV4-1
d_gene: .
abundance: few
j_gene: TRBJ2-3
CDR3nt: TGCGCCAGCAGCCAAGGGGGATTAGGCGCCTCAGATACGCAGTATTTT
CDR3aa: CASSQGGLGASDTQYF

v_gene: TRBV28
d_gene: TRBD1
abundance: few
j_gene: TRBJ1-3
CDR3nt: TGTGCCAGCACGGGGGGACAGCTAAGCTCTGGAAACACCATATATTTT
CDR3aa: CASTGGQLSSGNTIYF

v_gene: TRBV28
d_gene: .
abundance: .
j_gene: TRBJ1-2
CDR3nt: TGTGCCAGCAGTTCCCATGGACAGAACATCTACGCTAACTATGGCTACACCTTC
CDR3aa: CASSSHGQNIYANYGYTF

v_gene: TRBV28
d_gene: .
abundance: .
j_gene: TRBJ2-5
CDR3nt: TGTGCCAGCACCTTGGCGGCGTATGCTTTTCAAGAGACCCAGTACTTC
CDR3aa: CASTLAAYAFQETQYF

v_gene: TRBV18
d_gene: .
abundance: .
j_gene: TRBJ2-5
CDR3nt: TGTGCCAGCTCACCCATTGGGGAGACCCAGTACTTC
CDR3aa: CASSPIGETQYF

v_gene: TRBV5-4
d_gene: .
abundance: .
j_gene: TRBJ2-3
CDR3nt: TGTGCCAGCAGCTGGGATAGCAGGGATACGCAGTATTTT
CDR3aa: CASSWDSRDTQYF

v_gene: TRBV28
d_gene: .
abundance: .
j_gene: TRBJ1-2
CDR3nt: TGTGCCAGCAGCGACGGGGTTTCCTATGGCTACACCTTC
CDR3aa: CASSDGVSYGYTF

v_gene: TRBV4-1
d_gene: TRBD2
abundance: few
j_gene: TRBJ2-7
CDR3nt: TGCGCCAGCAGCCAAGAAGGCGGGAGCTACGAGCAGTACTTC
CDR3aa: CASSQEGGSYEQYF

v_gene: TRBV5-4
d_gene: TRBD1
abundance: .
j_gene: TRBJ1-6
CDR3nt: TGTGCCAGCAGCTTGGGACAGGGGCAATCACCCCTCCACTTT
CDR3aa: CASSLGQGQSPLHF

v_gene: TRBV11-2
d_gene: .
abundance: .
j_gene: TRBJ1-5
CDR3nt: TGTGCCAGCAGCTTAGGGGGGCTAGGCAATCAGCCCCAGCATTTT
CDR3aa: CASSLGGLGNQPQHF

v_gene: TRBV30
d_gene: .
abundance: once
j_gene: TRBJ2-7
CDR3nt: TGTGCCTGGACTCCATGGGGCATCGGCGAGCAGTACTTC
CDR3aa: CAWTPWGIGEQYF

v_gene: TRBV7-9
d_gene: .
abundance: .
j_gene: TRBJ1-3
CDR3nt: TGTGCCAGCAGCTACGAGACTAACTCTGGAAACACCATATATTTT
CDR3aa: CASSYETNSGNTIYF

v_gene: TRBV18
d_gene: TRBD1
abundance: .
j_gene: TRBJ1-5
CDR3nt: TGTGCCAGCTCAAACGGACAGGGGTCCAGGCAGCCCCAGCATTTT
CDR3aa: CASSNGQGSRQPQHF

v_gene: TRBV14
d_gene: .
abundance: .
j_gene: TRBJ2-2
CDR3nt: TGTGCCAGCAGCCAGAGAGGGAACACCGGGGAGCTGTTTTTT
CDR3aa: CASSQRGNTGELFF

v_gene: TRBV6-6
d_gene: TRBD2
abundance: .
j_gene: TRBJ2-4
CDR3nt: TGTGCCAGCAGTTATTTGTCAGCGGGGAACCAGTACTTC
CDR3aa: CASSYLSAGNQYF

v_gene: TRBV7-9
d_gene: .
abundance: .
j_gene: TRBJ2-7
CDR3nt: TGTGCCAGCAGCTTACGGGCTTCCTACGAGCAGTACTTC
CDR3aa: CASSLRASYEQYF

v_gene: TRBV6-5
d_gene: TRBD2
abundance: few
j_gene: TRBJ2-5
CDR3nt: TGTGCCAGCACTAGCGGGGGCGGGACCCAGTACTTC
CDR3aa: CASTSGGGTQYF

v_gene: TRBV6-6
d_gene: .
abundance: .
j_gene: TRBJ2-1
CDR3nt: TGTGCCAGCAGTTCAAGAGGGGGGGGCACGAATGAGCAGTTCTTC
CDR3aa: CASSSRGGGTNEQFF

v_gene: TRBV23-1
d_gene: .
abundance: .
j_gene: TRBJ1-6
CDR3nt: TGCGCCAGCAGTCAACACTGCGGGACACCTAATAATTCACCCCTCCACTTT
CDR3aa: CASSQHCGTPNNSPLHF

v_gene: TRBV5-1
d_gene: TRBD1
abundance: .
j_gene: TRBJ1-6
CDR3nt: TGCGCCAGCAGCACCGGGACAGGCGATTCACCCCTCCACTTT
CDR3aa: CASSTGTGDSPLHF

v_gene: TRBV30
d_gene: .
abundance: .
j_gene: TRBJ1-3
CDR3nt: TGTGCCTGGAGTATCCATTCTGGAAACACCATATATTTT
CDR3aa: CAWSIHSGNTIYF